Shown below are 27 T cell receptor beta chains from a single sample sequenced in a study of siplizumab effects on memory and regulatory T cells. Here immunoSEQ multiplex PCR was the method, and the copy in TCRdb shows in-frame clones only, minus some. The sample has over 65,000 clones, 93% seen once. Sequenced: CD8+ T cells sorted from blood. These receptor sequences come from a human donor in good health.

The chain employs TRBV5-4 and TRBJ2-5, with 9 positions matching TRBD2. Germline values: CDR1 SGHNT, CDR2 YYREEE (reference sequence). V gave up 6 bases and J gave up 4 bases; unmatched junction bases: 13. The CDR3 runs 16 residues. The CDR3 sequence: CASTPRGRGGGETQYF. In nucleotides, the CDR3 is TGTGCCAGCACCCCAAGGGGGCGGGGGGGTGGAGAGACCCAGTACTTC. The whole variable domain, remainder taken from reference TRBV5-4 and TRBJ2-5, is ETGVTQSPTHLIKTRGQQVTLRCSSQSGHNTVSWYQQALGQGPQFIFQYYREEENGRGNFPPRFSGLQFPNYSSELNVNALELDDSALYLCASTPRGRGGGETQYFGPGTRLLVL.

In this sample, this clone turned up once. The gene calls are TRBV11-2 and TRBJ2-5; D is ambiguous. The CDR3 loop spans 13 amino acids. V was pared by 4 bases and J by 2 bases, with 8 bases between. Germline CDR1 and CDR2: SGHAT and FQNNGV. The CDR3 coding sequence is TGTGCCAGCAGCTACCCAGGACAAGAGACCCAGTACTTC. It encodes CASSYPGQETQYF.

CDR3 protein: CASSIATRGTNFYEQYF. CDR3 in DNA: TGTGCCAGTAGTATAGCGACCAGGGGAACCAACTTTTACGAGCAGTACTTC. This sequence joins TRBV19 and TRBJ2-7, with D perhaps matching TRBD1 (6 bases). This CDR3 comprises 17 residues. Looked up from germline, CDR1 is LNHDA and CDR2 is SQIVND (reference sequence). V was cut by 1 base and J by 4 bases, with 20 bases left in between.

This clone was detected only once. The chain is built from TRBV27 and TRBJ2-7; 8 bases agree with TRBD1. The germline gives CDR1 MNHEY, CDR2 SMNVEV (reference sequence). CDR3 length: 15 amino acids. Trimming cost V 2 bases and J 1 base; bases outside gene matches: 4. CDR3 coding DNA: TGTGCCAGCAGTTTAACGGGACAGGCTTCCTACGAGCAGTACTTC. The encoded protein is CASSLTGQASYEQYF.

This rearrangement joins TRBV13 to TRBJ2-3; 10 nucleotides match TRBD2. From germline, CDR1 is PRHDT and CDR2 FYEKMQ (reference sequence). V shed 6 bases, J shed 0 bases, and the junction held 6 bases outside the gene matches. This CDR3 region has 16 residues. The CDR3 sequence: CASSPVAGGSTDTQYF. CDR3 DNA sequence: TGTGCCAGCAGTCCCGTAGCGGGGGGTAGCACAGATACGCAGTATTTT.

This sequence joins TRBV7-9 and TRBJ2-3; D uncertain. Germline CDR1 is SEHNR and CDR2 is FQNEAQ (reference sequence). The CDR3 sequence is 15 residues long. Trimming shortened V by 1 base and J by 6 bases, and 14 bases separated the two germline ends. The CDR3 protein is CASSLGYTAADTQYF. For the CDR3, the DNA is TGTGCCAGCAGCTTAGGTTACACAGCAGCGGATACGCAGTATTTT.

As DNA, the CDR3 is TGTGCCAGCAGCGGCGGGCCTGGCGGGGGGGACGACACCTACGAGCAGTACTTC. Its protein product is CASSGGPGGGDDTYEQYF. V and J are TRBV7-8 and TRBJ2-7; 9 bases agree with TRBD2. The V gene end was trimmed by 5 bases and the J gene end by 2 bases; junction bases not matched to a gene: 16. This CDR3 spans 18 amino acids. From germline, CDR1 is SGHVS and CDR2 FQNEAQ.

This chain connects TRBV5-4 to TRBJ1-2, with 7 bases that match TRBD1. Per germline, CDR1 SGHNT and CDR2 YYREEE (reference sequence). This CDR3 has 15 amino acids. The V segment lost 2 bases and the J segment 5 bases; nucleotides outside the gene matches: 9. The CDR3 loop is CASSFEGAGVYGYTF. CDR3 in DNA: TGTGCCAGCAGCTTCGAGGGGGCGGGGGTGTATGGCTACACCTTC.

V usage is TRBV19 and J usage is TRBJ2-1, with D unresolved. Germline-derived CDR1 and CDR2 are LNHDA and SQIVND (reference sequence). This CDR3 comprises 11 residues. Trimming removed 6 bases from V and 9 bases from J, with 9 bases in between. CDR3 amino acids: CASRYLGEQFF. The CDR3 DNA sequence: TGTGCCAGTAGATACCTGGGTGAGCAGTTCTTC.

The CDR3 reads CASSRPQVSGNTIYF. In nucleotides, the CDR3 is TGTGCCAGCAGCCGACCCCAGGTCTCTGGAAACACCATATATTTT. The genes are TRBV7-9 and TRBJ1-3; no clear D gene. The CDR3 is made up of 15 amino acids. Trimming took off 5 bases at V and 0 bases at J, with 11 bases between the two ends. The germline CDR1 and CDR2 sequences are SEHNR and FQNEAQ (reference sequence).

The J gene is TRBJ1-1, the V gene TRBV7-3; D call uncertain. The CDR3 spans 14 residues. Trimming removed 2 bases at V and 0 bases at J, with 7 bases between. Germline-derived CDR1 and CDR2 are SGHTA and FQGTGA. CDR3 sequence reads: CASSLRVLNTEAFF. The CDR3 DNA sequence: TGTGCCAGCAGCTTACGCGTTCTGAACACTGAAGCTTTCTTT. Using reference TRBV7-3 and TRBJ1-1 for the parts outside the CDR3, the full variable domain is GAGVSQTPSNKVTEKGKYVELRCDPISGHTALYWYRQSLGQGPEFLIYFQGTGAADDSGLPNDRFFAVRPEGSVSTLKIQRTERGDSAVYLCASSLRVLNTEAFFGQGTRLTVV.

The chain combines TRBV9 with TRBJ2-7; TRBD1 matches 8 bases. This CDR3 is built from 13 residues. Looked up from germline, CDR1 is SGDLS and CDR2 is YYNGEE. The J segment lost 6 bases and the V segment lost 4 bases, leaving 6 bases of the junction unmatched. In DNA form, the CDR3 reads TGTGCCAGCAGCCCGTCAGGGGGCCTCGAGCAGTACTTC. Translated: CASSPSGGLEQYF. The full variable domain, its missing parts supplied by reference TRBV9 and TRBJ2-7, is DSGVTQTPKHLITATGQRVTLRCSPRSGDLSVYWYQQSLDQGLQFLIQYYNGEERAKGNILERFSAQQFPDLHSELNLSSLELGDSALYFCASSPSGGLEQYFGPGTRLTVT.

This CDR3 is CASSFDGGLSSPLHF. The CDR3 nucleotides are TGTGCCAGCAGCTTCGATGGTGGTTTGTCGTCACCCCTCCACTTT. The genes are TRBV7-6 and TRBJ1-6; no firm D call. V was trimmed by 3 bases and J by 10 bases, leaving 16 bases between them. The CDR3 runs to 15 residues. Germline CDR1 and CDR2: SGHVS and FNYEAQ.

The chain uses TRBV5-8 and TRBJ2-4; 9 nucleotides agree with TRBD1. Germline CDR1 SGHTS, CDR2 YDEGEE. The CDR3 is 12 residues long. The ends lost 3 bases at V and 8 bases at J; junction bases unmatched: 0. As DNA, the CDR3 is TGTGCCAGCAGCTGGACAGGGGACATTCAGTACTTC. It specifies CASSWTGDIQYF.

The chain joins TRBV19 to TRBJ2-3; 8 bases are shared with TRBD1. J lost 3 bases, V lost 3 bases, and 2 bases had no gene match. CDR1 and CDR2 from the germline V gene are LNHDA and SQIVND (reference sequence). The CDR3 is 14 residues long. The CDR3 DNA follows: TGTGCCAGTAGTATGACAGGGGCTACAGATACGCAGTATTTT. This translates into CASSMTGATDTQYF.

The genes are TRBV6-5 and TRBJ2-7, with 8 positions matching TRBD1. From germline, CDR1 is MNHEY and CDR2 SVGAGI. V was pared by 4 bases and J by 5 bases, with 7 bases of the junction left unmatched. This CDR3 is 14 amino acids long. CDR3 coding DNA: TGTGCCAGCAGTTTTGTAACAGGGGGGAACGAGCAGTACTTC. It codes for CASSFVTGGNEQYF.

V gene TRBV29-1 combines with J gene TRBJ2-7; D may be TRBD1 (7 bases). Germline V gene data show CDR1 as SQVTM and CDR2 as ANQGSEA. Trimming left V 6 bases short and J 2 bases short, with 20 bases between. The CDR3 sequence is 15 residues long. The chain's CDR3 is CSVLSQGGDTYEQYF. Here the CDR3 DNA reads TGCAGCGTCCTTTCCCAGGGGGGCGATACCTACGAGCAGTACTTC.

This sequence joins TRBV4-3 and TRBJ1-1, with D uncertain. V was shortened by 5 bases and J by 0 bases, with 16 bases between the two germline ends. This CDR3 has 16 residues. The germline gives CDR1 LGHNA, CDR2 YSLEER. CDR3 loop: CASSNEIGRLNTEAFF. The CDR3 DNA follows: TGCGCCAGCAGCAACGAAATAGGACGGTTGAACACTGAAGCTTTCTTT.

This chain's CDR3 is CASSLYRGAGNIQYF. DNA for the CDR3: TGTGCCAGCAGTTTATATCGGGGGGCTGGAAACATTCAGTACTTC. This rearrangement joins TRBV27 to TRBJ2-4; D is perhaps TRBD2 (7 bases). The CDR3 spans 15 residues. Germline V gene sequence: CDR1 MNHEY, CDR2 SMNVEV (reference sequence). The V end lost 1 base, the J end lost 6 bases, and 13 bases lay between the germline ends.

The V call is TRBV4-1, the J call TRBJ2-1; D possibly corresponds to TRBD2 (5 bases). This CDR3 is 14 amino acids long. Trimming pared 0 bases from V and 8 bases from J, leaving 11 bases between. In germline, CDR1 is MGHRA, CDR2 YSYEKL. CDR3 bases: TGCGCCAGCAGCCAAGATGACTATAACTATGAGCAGTTCTTC. Protein: CASSQDDYNYEQFF.

The J gene is TRBJ2-1, the V gene TRBV4-3; D uncertain. Germline CDR1 is LGHNA and CDR2 is YSLEER. V lost 1 base, J lost 0 bases, and 7 bases lay in between. The CDR3 spans 15 residues. CDR3 bases: TGCGCCAGCAGCCAAGTTCAGAGCTCCTACAATGAGCAGTTCTTC. Protein sequence: CASSQVQSSYNEQFF.

V usage is TRBV29-1 and J usage is TRBJ2-7, with D perhaps matching TRBD1 (6 bases). Germline V gene lookup returns CDR1 SQVTM and CDR2 ANQGSEA. This CDR3 is 12 amino acids long. The germline V and J ends were trimmed by 3 bases and 5 bases, with 11 bases remaining between them. Written as DNA, the CDR3 is TGCAGCGTTGACCCAGGGGACCACGAGCAGTACTTC. Its protein product is CSVDPGDHEQYF.

CDR3 sequence reads: CASSLEGQTEAFF. The CDR3 coding sequence is TGTGCCAGCAGCTTGGAGGGGCAAACTGAAGCTTTCTTT. The rearrangement joins TRBV5-6 to TRBJ1-1; a weak D match, TRBD1 (5 bases). CDR1 is SGHDT, CDR2 YYEEEE, per germline. Trimming pared 0 bases from V and 5 bases from J, leaving 8 bases between. CDR3 length: 13 residues.

This clone was found a few times. The rearrangement uses TRBV9 and TRBJ1-1; no clear D. The CDR3 is 13 residues long. The V and J ends lost 0 bases and 7 bases respectively, with 10 bases between them. Germline CDR1 SGDLS, CDR2 YYNGEE. The CDR3 sequence is CASSVEVDGEAFF. The CDR3 DNA follows: TGTGCCAGCAGCGTAGAAGTGGATGGTGAAGCTTTCTTT.

Written as DNA, the CDR3 is TGTGCCAGCAGCTGGACAATATTGAACACTGAAGCTTTCTTT. This gives the protein CASSWTILNTEAFF. The rearrangement uses TRBV5-5 and TRBJ1-1, with D tentatively TRBD1 (5 bases). V shed 3 bases and J shed 0 bases, with 9 bases lying between them. There are 14 residues in the CDR3. Looked up from germline, CDR1 is SGHKS and CDR2 is YYEKEE (reference sequence).

The chain links TRBV6-1 to TRBJ1-1; D remains ambiguous. The CDR3 extends over 11 amino acids. CDR1 and CDR2 from the germline V gene are MNHNS and SASEGT. With 5 bases removed from V and 8 bases from J, the gap between germline ends came to 9 bases. DNA of the CDR3: TGTGCCAGCAGTCGGAAGGCAGAAGCTTTCTTT. Residues: CASSRKAEAFF.

The rearrangement links TRBV4-2 to TRBJ2-3; 7 bases are a match to TRBD2. J gave up 1 base and V 6 bases, and 4 bases lay outside the gene matches. The CDR3 spans 14 residues. CDR1 and CDR2 (germline): LGHNA, YNFKEQ. CDR3 nucleotide sequence: TGTGCCAGCAGTCCCGGACTAGGCACAGATACGCAGTATTTT. Its translation: CASSPGLGTDTQYF.